A selection of T cell receptor beta chains follows, all from one sample in a study of T cell responses to AZD1222 COVID-19 vaccine. The table came from immunoSEQ multiplex PCR; TCRdb's copy has only in-frame clones and leaves some out. Of under 85,000 clones listed, approximately 91% are singletons. The specimen was peripheral blood, collected on day 0 of MenACWY control vaccination. The receptors derive from an adult in good health. The CDR3 runs from the conserved cysteine through the conserved F or W. The order of the fields is D gene, clone size, V gene, J gene, CDR3 protein, CDR3 DNA. The D gene is left open where the match is weak. Size tells how often a clone was seen (once, few, many) or the class of an expanded clone, and some rows leave it out.

-	-	TRBV5-1	TRBJ1-1	CASSLGAGLNTEAFF	TGCGCCAGCAGCTTGGGGGCAGGATTGAACACTGAAGCTTTCTTT
TRBD1	-	TRBV7-2	TRBJ1-3	CASSLSGQGGSGNTIYF	TGTGCCAGCAGCTTATCGGGACAGGGGGGTTCTGGAAACACCATATATTTT
TRBD1	-	TRBV3-1/TRBV3-2	TRBJ1-2	CASSHPGQGNYGYTF	TGTGCCAGCAGCCACCCCGGACAGGGTAACTATGGCTACACCTTC
-	-	TRBV5-4	TRBJ1-2	CASSLQGRDGYTF	TGTGCCAGCAGTCTGCAGGGTAGAGATGGCTACACCTTC
-	once	TRBV2	TRBJ2-3	CASSPLGKGTDTQYF	TGTGCCAGCAGTCCACTAGGAAAGGGCACAGATACGCAGTATTTT
-	-	TRBV10-2	TRBJ1-5	CASSEFNQPQHF	TGCGCCAGCAGTGAGTTCAATCAGCCCCAGCATTTT
-	-	TRBV27	TRBJ2-7	CASSLRQNYEQYF	TGTGCCAGCAGTTTACGACAGAACTACGAGCAGTACTTC
-	-	TRBV5-1	TRBJ1-6	CASSLETFYNSPLHF	TGCGCCAGCAGCTTGGAGACGTTCTACAATTCACCCCTCCACTTT
-	-	TRBV29-1	TRBJ2-3	CSVRPGRSTDTQYF	TGCAGCGTCCGGCCTGGACGGAGCACAGATACGCAGTATTTT
-	-	TRBV7-2	TRBJ1-6	CASSSGGINNSPLHF	TGTGCCAGCAGCTCGGGCGGGATTAATAATTCACCCCTCCACTTT
-	-	TRBV12-3/TRBV12-4	TRBJ1-2	CASSLGDGYTF	TGTGCCAGCAGTTTAGGCGATGGCTACACCTTC
-	-	TRBV7-9	TRBJ1-3	CASREGAGNTIYF	TGTGCCAGTAGGGAGGGTGCTGGAAACACCATATATTTT
-	-	TRBV3-1/TRBV3-2	TRBJ1-2	CASSQRQKYGYTF	TGTGCCAGCAGCCAGAGACAGAAATATGGCTACACCTTC
TRBD1	-	TRBV19	TRBJ1-2	CASHVAGTANYGYTF	TGTGCCAGTCACGTTGCCGGGACAGCGAACTATGGCTACACCTTC
-	-	TRBV9	TRBJ1-5	CASGLSNQPQHF	TGTGCCAGCGGTCTGAGCAATCAGCCCCAGCATTTT
-	-	TRBV6-5	TRBJ1-5	CASSYALEANQPQHF	TGTGCCAGCAGTTACGCTTTGGAGGCCAATCAGCCCCAGCATTTT
TRBD1	-	TRBV9	TRBJ2-3	CASSVGLAGGDTQYF	TGTGCCAGCAGCGTAGGGCTAGCAGGGGGAGATACGCAGTATTTT
-	-	TRBV3-1/TRBV3-2	TRBJ1-3	CASSQDAGSNTIYF	TGTGCCAGCAGCCAAGATGCGGGAAGTAACACCATATATTTT
-	-	TRBV30	TRBJ1-5	CAWTRDGHSNQPQHF	TGTGCCTGGACCCGGGACGGCCATAGCAATCAGCCCCAGCATTTT
TRBD2	-	TRBV14	TRBJ2-7	CASPTLGALAGGPSYEQYF	TGTGCCAGCCCTACCTTAGGGGCTCTAGCGGGGGGGCCATCCTACGAGCAGTACTTC
-	-	TRBV3-1/TRBV3-2	TRBJ2-3	CASSQDPDTQYF	TGTGCCAGCAGCCAAGATCCAGATACGCAGTATTTT
TRBD1	-	TRBV6-5	TRBJ2-5	CASSYRGRETQYF	TGTGCCAGCAGTTACAGGGGGCGAGAGACCCAGTACTTC
-	-	TRBV10-3	TRBJ2-1	CAIKFGIDNEQFF	TGCGCCATCAAGTTTGGGATCGACAATGAGCAGTTCTTC
TRBD1	-	TRBV24-1	TRBJ2-7	CATSDPGQGAPYEQYF	TGTGCCACCAGTGACCCCGGACAGGGGGCTCCATACGAGCAGTACTTC
-	-	TRBV30	TRBJ1-4	CAWSDREEKLFF	TGTGCCTGGAGTGACAGGGAAGAAAAACTGTTTTTT
-	-	TRBV6-5	TRBJ1-2	CASSYLGSTDGYTF	TGTGCCAGCAGTTACCTAGGGTCTACGGATGGCTACACCTTC
-	-	TRBV2	TRBJ1-5	CASSPDSDTQPQHF	TGTGCCAGCAGCCCCGACAGCGACACTCAGCCCCAGCATTTT
-	-	TRBV5-6	TRBJ2-5	CASSLEGLGETQYF	TGTGCCAGCAGTCTTGAAGGATTGGGTGAGACCCAGTACTTC
TRBD2	-	TRBV30	TRBJ2-3	CAWSTTSGGRTQYF	TGTGCCTGGAGCACGACTAGCGGGGGGAGAACGCAGTATTTT
-	few	TRBV27	TRBJ2-7	CASSLKGSGEQYF	TGTGCCAGCAGTTTAAAAGGATCTGGCGAGCAGTACTTC
-	-	TRBV5-6	TRBJ2-3	CASSLDGAKRDTQYF	TGTGCCAGCAGCTTGGATGGAGCGAAGAGGGATACGCAGTATTTT
TRBD1	-	TRBV7-2	TRBJ2-7	CASSPQGAYEQYF	TGTGCCAGCAGTCCTCAGGGGGCCTACGAGCAGTACTTC
TRBD1	-	TRBV6-1	TRBJ1-2	CASSESGTGDVYGYTF	TGTGCCAGCAGTGAATCGGGGACAGGGGACGTCTATGGCTACACCTTC
TRBD1	once	TRBV18	TRBJ2-7	CASSPTGREQYF	TGTGCCAGCTCACCGACAGGGCGCGAGCAGTACTTC
-	-	TRBV5-1	TRBJ2-2	CASSLGGQNTGELFF	TGCGCCAGCAGCTTGGGCGGGCAGAACACCGGGGAGCTGTTTTTT
-	-	TRBV9	TRBJ2-1	CASSGDSGAPYNEQFF	TGTGCCAGCAGCGGAGACTCGGGGGCCCCCTACAATGAGCAGTTCTTC
-	-	TRBV7-9	TRBJ2-1	CASSPRIPSYNEQFF	TGTGCCAGCAGCCCTCGTATCCCCTCCTACAATGAGCAGTTCTTC
TRBD1	once	TRBV30	TRBJ1-1	CAWDRVNTEAFF	TGTGCCTGGGACAGGGTGAACACTGAAGCTTTCTTT
TRBD1	-	TRBV27	TRBJ2-7	CASSLWQQGVEQYF	TGTGCCAGCAGTTTATGGCAACAGGGGGTAGAGCAGTACTTC
-	once	TRBV5-1	TRBJ1-3	CASSFTGDGNTIYF	TGCGCCAGCAGCTTCACGGGCGATGGAAACACCATATATTTT
TRBD1	-	TRBV10-3	TRBJ1-1	CASGPAPGQGGTEAFF	TGTGCCAGCGGCCCCGCTCCGGGACAGGGTGGCACTGAAGCTTTCTTT
-	-	TRBV7-9	TRBJ2-2	CASSLMDSTGELFF	TGTGCCAGCAGCTTGATGGATAGCACCGGGGAGCTGTTTTTT
-	-	TRBV5-4	TRBJ2-5	CASSSRDYQETQYF	TGTGCCAGCAGCTCCCGGGACTACCAAGAGACCCAGTACTTC
-	-	TRBV24-1	TRBJ2-2	CATAAGRSTGELFF	TGTGCCACGGCGGCCGGGCGTTCAACCGGGGAGCTGTTTTTT
-	-	TRBV6-5	TRBJ1-1	CASSSSGEAFF	TGTGCCAGCAGTTCCTCGGGTGAAGCTTTCTTT
-	-	TRBV27	TRBJ2-7	CASSLSSFYSYEQYF	TGTGCCAGCAGTTTATCCTCGTTCTACTCCTACGAGCAGTACTTC
-	-	TRBV19	TRBJ1-1	CASSINPPSGFGTEAFF	TGTGCCAGTAGTATAAATCCCCCCTCAGGGTTTGGCACTGAAGCTTTCTTT
-	-	TRBV5-1	TRBJ1-6	CASSLGGNSPLHF	TGCGCCAGCAGCTTGGGGGGGAATTCACCCCTCCACTTT
-	-	TRBV14	TRBJ1-1	CASSPRGGATEAFF	TGTGCCAGCAGCCCCCGCGGGGGAGCAACTGAAGCTTTCTTT
-	-	TRBV4-1	TRBJ2-1	CASSQGGLSYNEQFF	TGCGCCAGCAGCCAGGGCGGGCTCTCCTACAATGAGCAGTTCTTC
-	-	TRBV7-2	TRBJ2-7	CASSLEGSFSYEQYF	TGTGCCAGCAGCTTAGAGGGGTCTTTTTCCTACGAGCAGTACTTC
-	-	TRBV7-2	TRBJ1-3	CASSFDIRSGNTIYF	TGTGCCAGCAGTTTTGACATTCGATCTGGAAACACCATATATTTT
-	-	TRBV6-5	TRBJ2-2	CASSSEGHYTGELFF	TGTGCCAGCAGCTCCGAGGGACACTACACCGGGGAGCTGTTTTTT